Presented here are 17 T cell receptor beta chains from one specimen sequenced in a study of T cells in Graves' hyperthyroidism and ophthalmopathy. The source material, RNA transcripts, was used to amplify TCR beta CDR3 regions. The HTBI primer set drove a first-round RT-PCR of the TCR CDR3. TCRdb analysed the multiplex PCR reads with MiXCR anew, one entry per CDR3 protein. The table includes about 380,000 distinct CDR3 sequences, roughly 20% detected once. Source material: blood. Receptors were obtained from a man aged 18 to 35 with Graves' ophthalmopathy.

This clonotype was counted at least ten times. CDR3 in DNA: TGCGCCAGCAGCCCGGACTGGGACTATGGCTACACCTTC. It encodes CASSPDWDYGYTF. The chain has TRBV5-1 and TRBJ1-2, with no clear D. The CDR3 loop spans 13 amino acids. From germline, CDR1 is SGHRS and CDR2 YFSETQ. V was clipped by 4 bases and J by 3 bases, with 10 bases between them.

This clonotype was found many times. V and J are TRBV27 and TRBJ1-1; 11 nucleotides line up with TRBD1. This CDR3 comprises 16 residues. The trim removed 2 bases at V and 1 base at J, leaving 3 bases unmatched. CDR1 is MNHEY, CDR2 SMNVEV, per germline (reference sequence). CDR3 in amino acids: CASSLRDRGGNTEAFF. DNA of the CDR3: TGTGCCAGCAGTTTACGGGACAGGGGGGGGAACACTGAAGCTTTCTTT.

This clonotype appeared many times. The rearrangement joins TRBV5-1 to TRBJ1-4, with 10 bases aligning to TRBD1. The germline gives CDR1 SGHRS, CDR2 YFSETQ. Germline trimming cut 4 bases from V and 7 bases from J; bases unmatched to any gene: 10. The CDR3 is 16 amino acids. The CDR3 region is CASSSGQGEWREKLFF. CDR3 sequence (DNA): TGCGCCAGCAGCAGCGGACAGGGGGAGTGGCGTGAAAAACTGTTTTTT. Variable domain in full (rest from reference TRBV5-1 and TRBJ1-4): KAGVTQTPRYLIKTRGQQVTLSCSPISGHRSVSWYQQTPGQGLQFLFEYFSETQRNKGNFPGRFSGRQFSNSRSEMNVSTLELGDSALYLCASSSGQGEWREKLFFGSGTQLSVL.

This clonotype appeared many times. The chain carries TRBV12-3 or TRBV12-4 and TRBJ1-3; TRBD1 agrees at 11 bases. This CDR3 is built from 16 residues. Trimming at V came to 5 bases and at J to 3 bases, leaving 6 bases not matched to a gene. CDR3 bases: TGTGCCAGCAGTACCTGGACAGGGGGCTTTGGAAACACCATATATTTT. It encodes CASSTWTGGFGNTIYF.

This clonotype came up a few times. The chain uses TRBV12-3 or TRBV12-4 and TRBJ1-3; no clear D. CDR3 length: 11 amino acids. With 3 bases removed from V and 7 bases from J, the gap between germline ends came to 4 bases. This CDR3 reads CASSLSNTIYF. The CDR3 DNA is TGTGCCAGCAGTTTGTCGAACACCATATATTTT.

The chain's CDR3 is CASSRTLRSGNTIYF. DNA for the CDR3: TGTGCCAGCAGTCGGACCCTCCGCTCTGGAAACACCATATATTTT. The chain uses TRBV3-1 and TRBJ1-3; D not certain. Germline loops: CDR1 LGHDT, CDR2 YNNKEL (reference sequence). V was trimmed by 6 bases and J by 0 bases, leaving 12 bases between them. The CDR3 sequence is 15 residues long.

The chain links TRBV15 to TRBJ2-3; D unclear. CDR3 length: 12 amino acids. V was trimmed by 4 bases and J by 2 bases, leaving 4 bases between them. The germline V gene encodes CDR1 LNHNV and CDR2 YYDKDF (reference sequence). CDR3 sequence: CATSTTTDTQYF. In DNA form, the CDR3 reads TGTGCCACCAGCACAACCACAGATACGCAGTATTTT. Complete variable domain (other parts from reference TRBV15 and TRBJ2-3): DAMVIQNPRYQVTQFGKPVTLSCSQTLNHNVMYWYQQKSSQAPKLLFHYYDKDFNNEADTPDNFQSRRPNTSFCFLDIRSPGLGDTAMYLCATSTTTDTQYFGPGTRLTVL.

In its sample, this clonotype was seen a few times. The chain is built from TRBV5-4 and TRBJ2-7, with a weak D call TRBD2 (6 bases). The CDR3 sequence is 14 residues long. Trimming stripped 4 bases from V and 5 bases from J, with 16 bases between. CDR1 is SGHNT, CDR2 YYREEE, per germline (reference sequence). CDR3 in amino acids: CASSPPAGRDEQYF. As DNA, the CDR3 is TGTGCCAGCAGCCCCCCGGCGGGGCGGGACGAGCAGTACTTC.

CDR3 loop: CSARSRRQIDEQFF. The CDR3, as DNA: TGCAGTGCTAGATCCAGGCGGCAGATCGATGAGCAGTTCTTC. This chain uses TRBV20-1 with TRBJ2-1; D is ambiguous. The CDR3 runs to 14 residues. Germline V CDR1 and CDR2: DFQATT, SNEGSKA (reference sequence). The V end was cut by 2 bases, the J end by 8 bases, with 16 bases between.

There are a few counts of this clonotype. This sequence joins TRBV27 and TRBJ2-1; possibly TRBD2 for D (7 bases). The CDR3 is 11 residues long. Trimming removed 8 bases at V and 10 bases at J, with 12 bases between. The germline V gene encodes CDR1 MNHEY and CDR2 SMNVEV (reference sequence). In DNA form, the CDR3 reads TGTGCCAGCCGTAGGGGGGGGGAGCAGTTCTTC. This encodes CASRRGGEQFF.

The CDR3 sequence is CASEPVQRGTQYF. For the CDR3, the DNA is TGTGCCAGCGAACCGGTGCAAAGGGGTACGCAGTATTTT. This sequence joins TRBV11-2 and TRBJ2-3; TRBD1 is a possible D gene (5 bases). With 8 bases removed from V and 8 bases from J, the gap between germline ends came to 17 bases. Looked up from germline, CDR1 is SGHAT and CDR2 is FQNNGV. The length of the CDR3 is 13 residues. Full variable domain (missing parts from reference TRBV11-2 and TRBJ2-3): EAGVAQSPRYKIIEKRQSVAFWCNPISGHATLYWYQQILGQGPKLLIQFQNNGVVDDSQLPKDRFSAERLKGVDSTLKIQPAKLEDSAVYLCASEPVQRGTQYFGPGTRLTVL.

CDR3 residues: CASSFGGSTLETQYF. The CDR3 DNA is TGCGCCAGCAGCTTCGGGGGATCAACTTTGGAGACCCAGTACTTC. The chain employs TRBV5-1 and TRBJ2-5; D possibly corresponds to TRBD2 (6 bases). Trimming left V 2 bases short and J 5 bases short, with 16 bases between. Germline CDR1 and CDR2: SGHRS and YFSETQ. The CDR3 spans 15 residues.

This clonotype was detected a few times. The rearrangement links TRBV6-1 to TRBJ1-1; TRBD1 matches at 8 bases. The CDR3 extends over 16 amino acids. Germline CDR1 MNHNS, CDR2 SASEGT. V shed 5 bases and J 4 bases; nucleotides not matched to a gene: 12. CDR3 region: CASSLPSGGRGTEAFF. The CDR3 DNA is TGTGCCAGCAGTTTACCCTCAGGGGGCCGGGGCACTGAAGCTTTCTTT.

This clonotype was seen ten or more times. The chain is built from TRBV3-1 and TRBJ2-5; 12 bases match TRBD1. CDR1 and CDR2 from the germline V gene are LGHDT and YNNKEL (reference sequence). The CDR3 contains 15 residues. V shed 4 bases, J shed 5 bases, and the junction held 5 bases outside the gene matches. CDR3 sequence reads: CASSRDRGRGETQYF. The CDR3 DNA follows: TGTGCCAGCAGCCGGGACAGGGGGCGAGGGGAGACCCAGTACTTC.

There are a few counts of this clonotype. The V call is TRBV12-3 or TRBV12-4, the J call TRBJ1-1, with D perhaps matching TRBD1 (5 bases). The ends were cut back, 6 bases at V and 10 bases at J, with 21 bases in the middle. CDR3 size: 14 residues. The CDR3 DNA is TGTGCCAGCAGCCCCCCGGGACTCCGTTTGGGAGCTTTCTTT. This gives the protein CASSPPGLRLGAFF.

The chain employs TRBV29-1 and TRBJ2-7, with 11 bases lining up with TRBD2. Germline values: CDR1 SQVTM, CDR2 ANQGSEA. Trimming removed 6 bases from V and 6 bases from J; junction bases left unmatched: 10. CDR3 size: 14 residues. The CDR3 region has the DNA TGCAGCGTCGGAGTACTAGCGGGGGTGGGCGAGCAGTACTTC. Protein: CSVGVLAGVGEQYF.

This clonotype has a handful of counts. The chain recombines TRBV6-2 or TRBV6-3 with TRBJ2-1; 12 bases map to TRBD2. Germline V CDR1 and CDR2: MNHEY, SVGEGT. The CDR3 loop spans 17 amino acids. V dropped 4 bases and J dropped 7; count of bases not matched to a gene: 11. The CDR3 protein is CASSWTSGDPLGNEQFF. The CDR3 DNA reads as TGTGCCAGCAGTTGGACTAGCGGGGACCCCTTGGGTAATGAGCAGTTCTTC.